This TCR beta chain was identified during a study of CD8 T cells in Susac syndrome. High-throughput TCR beta sequencing covered peripheral CD8+ and CD4+ T cells. After extraction with the RNeasy kit, about 0.5 to 1 ug of the RNA was reverse transcribed using random hexamers. In TCRdb, the immunoSEQ multiplex PCR reads were re-called with MiXCR into one record per CDR3 protein. Of about 300,000 distinct CDR3 sequences listed, approximately 89% are singletons. This clonotype originated in a human donor with multiple sclerosis. Sequencing input: CD8+ T cells from PBMCs.

Here the CDR3 DNA reads TGTGCCAGCAGGACGGGACACAATGAGCAGTTCTTC. This translates into CASRTGHNEQFF. The chain is built from TRBV6-5 and TRBJ2-1, with D perhaps given as TRBD1 or TRBD2 (5 bases each). With 6 bases removed from V and 5 bases from J, the gap between germline ends came to 8 bases. This CDR3 comprises 12 residues. CDR1 and CDR2 from the germline V gene are MNHEY and SVGAGI.